Listed below are T cell receptor beta chains from one sample, sequenced in a study of Graves' ophthalmopathy and Graves' hyperthyroidism. TCRdb reanalysed the multiplex PCR reads using MiXCR and keeps one entry per CDR3 protein. The sample lists about 620,000 distinct CDR3 sequences; about 24% were seen once. The sample taken for sequencing was peripheral blood. The receptors originated from a woman aged 18 to 35 with stable Graves' hyperthyroidism. Some clones in this sample may be carry-over from other donors' samples. Each CDR3 is given with its conserved first and last residue. Each record gives: clone size, J gene, D gene, CDR3 length, V gene, CDR3 DNA, CDR3 protein. A D gene is named only where the DNA matches it firmly. The listing skips clone size in some rows; elsewhere it reads once, few, many or a size class.

>many|TRBJ2-7|-|12|TRBV12-3/TRBV12-4
TGTGCCAGCACTATCGGGCTCCACGAGCAGTACTTC
CASTIGLHEQYF
>-|TRBJ2-5|-|13|TRBV11-2
TGTGCCAGCAGCTTAATAGACCAAGAGACCCAGTACTTC
CASSLIDQETQYF
>-|TRBJ2-7|TRBD2|15|TRBV7-8
TGTGCCAGCAGCTCCGCTAGCGGGCCTTGGGACGAGCAGTACTTC
CASSSASGPWDEQYF
>-|TRBJ2-7|-|13|TRBV25-1
TGTGCCACCGGACTGCCTAGCTCCTACGAGCAGTACTTC
CATGLPSSYEQYF
>-|TRBJ1-2|-|14|TRBV18
TGTGCCAGCTCACCCTGGACAGAACAGTATGGCTACACCTTC
CASSPWTEQYGYTF
>-|TRBJ2-5|TRBD1|14|TRBV28
TGTGCCAGCAGGTCGACAGGGGGTGGGGAGACCCAGTACTTC
CASRSTGGGETQYF
>many|TRBJ1-2|TRBD1|14|TRBV19
TGTGCCAGTAGTATAGACGACAGGGTCTATGGCTACACCTTC
CASSIDDRVYGYTF
>-|TRBJ2-5|TRBD2|15|TRBV6-5
TGTGCCAGCAGCTCTCGGGTTCGGGGGGGAGAGACCCAGTACTTC
CASSSRVRGGETQYF
>-|TRBJ2-5|-|12|TRBV24-1
TGTGCCACCAGTGGGTCCAGTGGGACCCAGTACTTC
CATSGSSGTQYF
>many|TRBJ2-5|TRBD2|15|TRBV2
TGTGCCAGCAGTGAAGCTGGACTAGCGGAAGAGACCCAGTACTTC
CASSEAGLAEETQYF
>many|TRBJ2-4|-|16|TRBV12-3/TRBV12-4
TGTGCCAGCAGTCTAGCCGTGGGGGCAACTGGGAACATTCAGTACTTC
CASSLAVGATGNIQYF
>many|TRBJ1-5|-|16|TRBV2
TGTGCCAGCAGTGGTCGACACCCGGGGAGCAATCAGCCCCAGCATTTT
CASSGRHPGSNQPQHF
>many|TRBJ2-7|-|14|TRBV6-2/TRBV6-3
TGTGCCAGCAGTTGGAGAGGGGGAATCGGCGAGCAGTACTTC
CASSWRGGIGEQYF
>-|TRBJ2-5|TRBD2|16|TRBV6-1
TGTGCCAGCAGGATAGATAGCGGGAGTTGGTCGGAGACCCAGTACTTC
CASRIDSGSWSETQYF
>-|TRBJ2-7|-|15|TRBV12-3/TRBV12-4
TGTGCCAGCAGTGTGAACGCTGGGGGGCTCTACGAGCAGTACTTC
CASSVNAGGLYEQYF
>many|TRBJ2-7|-|13|TRBV20-1
TGCAGTGCCACAAGGGGGGCGATCGACGAGCAGTACTTC
CSATRGAIDEQYF
>many|TRBJ1-5|-|10|TRBV6-1
TGTGCCGTTAGTACTCAGCCCCAGCATTTT
CAVSTQPQHF
>few|TRBJ2-5|-|16|TRBV12-3/TRBV12-4
TGTGCCAGCAGTTTTGTACCTACTGGAGCTGATGAGACCCAGTACTTC
CASSFVPTGADETQYF
>many|TRBJ1-1|-|14|TRBV6-5
TGTGCCAGCAGTTACAATGAGTTGAAAGGGGAAGCTTTCTTT
CASSYNELKGEAFF
>many|TRBJ1-2|-|16|TRBV30
TGTGCCTGGAGTGTATCAAGGACGACTTATAACTATGGCTACACCTTC
CAWSVSRTTYNYGYTF
>-|TRBJ1-2|-|14|TRBV7-3
TGTGCCAGCAGCTCCCAGGGGACGAACTATGGCTACACCTTC
CASSSQGTNYGYTF
>-|TRBJ2-7|-|14|TRBV20-1
TGCAGTGCTAGAGGTTGGGGCGGTTCTGGCGATCAGTACTTC
CSARGWGGSGDQYF
>many|TRBJ1-6|-|14|TRBV28
TGTGCCAGCAGTTCCCGACGGTATAATTCACCCCTCCACTTT
CASSSRRYNSPLHF
>many|TRBJ1-1|TRBD1|13|TRBV20-1
TGCAGTGTCTTCAGGGGGCCGGCCACTGAAGCTTTCTTT
CSVFRGPATEAFF
>many|TRBJ2-5|TRBD1|15|TRBV5-1
TGCGCCAGCAGCTTGGGACAGGGGGGGAAAGAGACCCAGTACTTC
CASSLGQGGKETQYF
>many|TRBJ2-7|-|13|TRBV12-3/TRBV12-4
TGTGCCAGCGTGGCAGGAAAGCTTTACGAGCAGTACTTC
CASVAGKLYEQYF
>few|TRBJ2-2|-|13|TRBV29-1
TGCAGCGTTAGGAGGCCCAACACCGGGGAGCTGTTTTTT
CSVRRPNTGELFF
>many|TRBJ1-2|-|13|TRBV6-1
TGTGCCAGCAGTACAGGGTTGGGCTATGGCTACACCTTC
CASSTGLGYGYTF
>many|TRBJ2-5|TRBD2|13|TRBV18
TGTGCCAGCTCGTCGGGGGGGACAGAGACCCAGTACTTC
CASSSGGTETQYF
>many|TRBJ1-1|-|15|TRBV11-3
TGTGCCAGCAGCTTAGATCTCATTGGGAACACTGAAGCTTTCTTT
CASSLDLIGNTEAFF
>many|TRBJ1-2|-|17|TRBV19
TGTGCCAGTAGTATGCGACAGGACTTTAAATTCAACTATGGCTACACCTTC
CASSMRQDFKFNYGYTF
>few|TRBJ1-2|-|12|TRBV12-3/TRBV12-4
TGTGCCAGCACCCTGGGGGGGAAAGGCTACACCTTC
CASTLGGKGYTF
>many|TRBJ2-5|-|15|TRBV27
TGTGCCAGCAGTTTACGGCGACAAGTCCAAGAGACCCAGTACTTC
CASSLRRQVQETQYF
>-|TRBJ1-2|TRBD1|14|TRBV15
TGTGCCACCAGCAGAGATTGGGCAGGGGGTGGCTACACCTTC
CATSRDWAGGGYTF
>-|TRBJ2-5|-|13|TRBV6-1
TGTGCCAGCACTCCTCGTGGGCAAGAGACCCAGTACTTC
CASTPRGQETQYF
>-|TRBJ2-7|TRBD1|16|TRBV6-2/TRBV6-3
TGTGCCAGCAGTTTGCGGACCGGGACAGACCTCTACGAGCAGTACTTC
CASSLRTGTDLYEQYF
>-|TRBJ1-1|TRBD1|15|TRBV12-3/TRBV12-4
TGTGCCAGCAGTTACTCGGACAGGCCAGGCACTGAAGCTTTCTTT
CASSYSDRPGTEAFF
>-|TRBJ1-5|TRBD1|16|TRBV6-5
TGTGCCAGCAGTTTAACCGGGACAGGGGTTAATCAGCCCCAGCATTTT
CASSLTGTGVNQPQHF
>many|TRBJ1-6|-|14|TRBV6-5
TGTGCCACCCGAGTATACGACGGAAATTCACCCCTCCACTTT
CATRVYDGNSPLHF
>once|TRBJ1-1|-|13|TRBV15
TGTGCCACCAGCAACCGACAGTTAGCGGTAGCTTTCTTT
CATSNRQLAVAFF
>-|TRBJ1-5|-|12|TRBV28
TGTGCCAGCAGTTTTGCGGAACAGCCCCAGCATTTT
CASSFAEQPQHF
>few|TRBJ1-1|-|14|TRBV6-5
TGTGCCAGCAGTTCCTGGCCCATGAACACTGAAGCTTTCTTT
CASSSWPMNTEAFF
>many|TRBJ2-7|TRBD1|13|TRBV29-1
TGCAGCGTTTCCGGGACAGGGGCCTACGAGCAGTACTTC
CSVSGTGAYEQYF
>many|TRBJ1-2|-|13|TRBV20-1
TGCAGTGCTAGAGTGATGCCGTCGGGTGGCTACACCTTC
CSARVMPSGGYTF
>-|TRBJ1-2|TRBD1|16|TRBV2
TGTGCCAGCAGTTCGTTTCCGACAGGGGGGCGAACTGGCTACACCTTC
CASSSFPTGGRTGYTF
>many|TRBJ1-2|TRBD1|13|TRBV12-3/TRBV12-4
TGTGCCAGCAGTCCTCCGGGACAGGGTGGCTACACCTTC
CASSPPGQGGYTF
>few|TRBJ1-1|TRBD1|15|TRBV6-2/TRBV6-3
TGTGCCAGCAGCTCGGACAGGGGGCAAGGGGATGAAGCTTTCTTT
CASSSDRGQGDEAFF
>-|TRBJ1-2|TRBD1|16|TRBV3-1
TGTGCCAGCAGGGCGGACAGGGGCTCGTCTAGGTATGGCTACACCTTC
CASRADRGSSRYGYTF